These 9 T cell receptor beta chains were sequenced from one sample in a study of OX40 agonist ivuxolimab in advanced cancers. Only in-frame clones appear in the TCRdb table, and some are missing; sequencing was by immunoSEQ multiplex PCR. This repertoire shows about 27,000 clones, around four fifths found once; its top ten account for roughly 12%. This material consisted of CD4+ or CD8+ T cells sorted from blood, taken in a trial of the OX40 agonist ivuxolimab. The receptors were sampled from an adult with an advanced solid tumor such as melanoma, head and neck, liver or kidney cancer.

The rearrangement uses TRBV4-1 and TRBJ1-3; no reliable D call. V lost 1 base to trimming and J lost 6 bases, with 7 bases between them. The CDR3 spans 13 residues. The germline V gene has CDR1 MGHRA and CDR2 YSYEKL. For the CDR3, the DNA is TGCGCCAGCAGCCAAGGGCCCCCAAACACCATATATTTT. The encoded protein is CASSQGPPNTIYF.

The chain is built from TRBV5-1 and TRBJ1-2; the D gene is possibly TRBD1 (6 bases). Trimming took off 0 bases at V and 1 base at J, with 19 bases between the two ends. The CDR3 sequence is 18 residues long. CDR1 SGHRS and CDR2 YFSETQ come from the germline V gene. The chain's CDR3 is CASSLAGPGTPRNYGYTF. DNA of the CDR3: TGCGCCAGCAGCTTGGCCGGTCCTGGGACACCACGTAACTATGGCTACACCTTC.

This rearrangement joins TRBV7-3 to TRBJ2-3; no reliable D call. Germline V gene lookup returns CDR1 SGHTA and CDR2 FQGTGA. The CDR3 totals 11 residues. Trimming took 2 bases from V and 4 from J, leaving 1 base between them. The CDR3, as DNA: TGTGCCAGCAGCTTATCAGATACGCAGTATTTT. Translated, it gives CASSLSDTQYF. The complete variable domain, with remaining parts taken from reference TRBV7-3 and TRBJ2-3, reads GAGVSQTPSNKVTEKGKYVELRCDPISGHTALYWYRQSLGQGPEFLIYFQGTGAADDSGLPNDRFFAVRPEGSVSTLKIQRTERGDSAVYLCASSLSDTQYFGPGTRLTVL.

V and J are TRBV7-8 and TRBJ1-2; 8 bases map to TRBD1. The CDR3 sequence is 16 residues long. V lost 5 bases to trimming and J lost 8 bases; unmatched junction nucleotides: 16. The V gene's germline CDR1 is SGHVS and CDR2 FQNEAQ. CDR3 coding DNA: TGTGCCAGCAGCATAATTCGGGACAGGACGGCAAAGGGCTACACCTTC. Amino acid sequence: CASSIIRDRTAKGYTF.

The chain joins TRBV7-9 to TRBJ2-1; D tentatively reads TRBD1 or TRBD2 (6 bases each). Trimming shortened V by 2 bases and J by 6 bases, and 17 bases separated the two germline ends. The germline V gene encodes CDR1 SEHNR and CDR2 FQNEAQ (reference sequence). The CDR3 has 16 residues. CDR3 in DNA: TGTGCCAGCAGCTTACTCCGAGGGGGGCCGGGCAATGAGCAGTTCTTC. Amino acid sequence: CASSLLRGGPGNEQFF.

The chain links TRBV29-1 to TRBJ1-2; 7 bases match TRBD1. Germline V CDR1 and CDR2: SQVTM, ANQGSEA. The CDR3 runs to 13 residues. V lost 3 bases, J lost 8 bases, and 9 bases stayed unmatched. The CDR3 region has the DNA TGCAGCGTTGAGACAGGGATGGGGGTCGGCTACACCTTC. As protein: CSVETGMGVGYTF.

The gene calls are TRBV7-9 and TRBJ2-3; TRBD2 might be the D (5 bases). Germline assignment: CDR1 SEHNR and CDR2 FQNEAQ (reference sequence). The CDR3 consists of 14 residues. The CDR3 sequence: CVPRGFNSTDTQYF. CDR3 DNA sequence: TGTGTGCCCCGGGGTTTTAATAGCACAGATACGCAGTATTTT.

V usage is TRBV6-1 and J usage is TRBJ2-5, with 10 bases fitting TRBD1. Trimming took 3 bases from V and 5 from J; bases not matched to a gene: 3. This CDR3 has 14 residues. The germline gives CDR1 MNHNS, CDR2 SASEGT. The CDR3 coding sequence is TGTGCCAGCAGTGAGACAGGGGGCTGGGAGACCCAGTACTTC. Amino acids: CASSETGGWETQYF.

V and J are TRBV6-5 and TRBJ1-1; D unresolved. The CDR3 runs to 15 residues. V shed 0 bases and J shed 2 bases, with 10 bases lying between them. Germline V gene sequence: CDR1 MNHEY, CDR2 SVGAGI. CDR3 DNA sequence: TGTGCCAGCAGTTACTCGATAGCGGATAACACTGAAGCTTTCTTT. Its protein is CASSYSIADNTEAFF.